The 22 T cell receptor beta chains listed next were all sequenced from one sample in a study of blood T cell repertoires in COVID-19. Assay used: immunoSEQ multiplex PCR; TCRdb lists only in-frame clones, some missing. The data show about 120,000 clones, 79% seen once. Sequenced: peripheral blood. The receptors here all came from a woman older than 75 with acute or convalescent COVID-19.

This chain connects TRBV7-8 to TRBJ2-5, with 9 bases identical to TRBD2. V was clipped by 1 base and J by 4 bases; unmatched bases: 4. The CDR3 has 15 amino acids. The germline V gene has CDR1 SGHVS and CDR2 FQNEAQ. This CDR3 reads CASSLGGGGVETQYF. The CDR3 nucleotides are TGTGCCAGCAGCTTAGGAGGCGGGGGGGTAGAGACCCAGTACTTC. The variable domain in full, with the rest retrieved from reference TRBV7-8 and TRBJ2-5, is GAGVSQSPRYKVAKRGQDVALRCDPISGHVSLFWYQQALGQGPEFLTYFQNEAQLDKSGLPSDRFFAERPEGSVSTLKIQRTQQEDSAVYLCASSLGGGGVETQYFGPGTRLLVL.

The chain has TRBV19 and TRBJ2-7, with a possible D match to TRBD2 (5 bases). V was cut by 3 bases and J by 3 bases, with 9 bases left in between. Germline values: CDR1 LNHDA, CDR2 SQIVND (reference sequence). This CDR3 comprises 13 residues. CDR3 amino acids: CASSMRRGYEQYF. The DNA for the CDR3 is TGTGCCAGTAGTATGAGACGGGGCTACGAGCAGTACTTC. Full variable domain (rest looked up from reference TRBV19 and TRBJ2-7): DGGITQSPKYLFRKEGQNVTLSCEQNLNHDAMYWYRQDPGQGLRLIYYSQIVNDFQKGDIAEGYSVSREKKESFPLTVTSAQKNPTAFYLCASSMRRGYEQYFGPGTRLTVT.

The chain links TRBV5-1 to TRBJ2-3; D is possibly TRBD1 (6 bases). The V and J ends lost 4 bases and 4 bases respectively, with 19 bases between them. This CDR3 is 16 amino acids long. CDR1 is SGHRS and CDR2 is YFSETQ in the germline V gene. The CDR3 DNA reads TGCGCCAGCAGCCCAATGGGGCAGGGGACCTCAGATACGCAGTATTTT. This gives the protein CASSPMGQGTSDTQYF.

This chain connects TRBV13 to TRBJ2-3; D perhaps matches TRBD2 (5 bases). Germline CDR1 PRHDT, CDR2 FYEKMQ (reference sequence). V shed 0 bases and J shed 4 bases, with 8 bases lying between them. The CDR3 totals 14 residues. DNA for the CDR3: TGTGCCAGCAGCTTAGGCCCCGGGGCAGATACGCAGTATTTT. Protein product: CASSLGPGADTQYF.

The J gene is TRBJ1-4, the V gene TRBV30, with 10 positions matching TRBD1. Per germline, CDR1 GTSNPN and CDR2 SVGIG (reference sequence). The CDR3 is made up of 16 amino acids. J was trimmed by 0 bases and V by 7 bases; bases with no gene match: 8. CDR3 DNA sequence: TGTGCCTCCCGGGACAGGGGTATTGCAACTAATGAAAAACTGTTTTTT. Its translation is CASRDRGIATNEKLFF.

CDR3: CAIRGNTEAFF. The CDR3 nucleotides are TGTGCCATTAGGGGAAACACTGAAGCTTTCTTT. The rearrangement joins TRBV28 to TRBJ1-1; D perhaps matches TRBD1 (5 bases). The CDR3 is 11 residues long. Trimming stripped 10 bases from V and 2 bases from J, with 8 bases between. CDR1 is MDHEN and CDR2 is SYDVKM in the germline V gene.

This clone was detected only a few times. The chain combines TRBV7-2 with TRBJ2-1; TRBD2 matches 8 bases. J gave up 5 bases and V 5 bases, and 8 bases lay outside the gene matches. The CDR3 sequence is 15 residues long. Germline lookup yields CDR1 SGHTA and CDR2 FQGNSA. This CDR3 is CASSVSGSSNNEQFF. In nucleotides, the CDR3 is TGTGCCAGCAGCGTAAGCGGGAGTTCTAACAATGAGCAGTTCTTC.

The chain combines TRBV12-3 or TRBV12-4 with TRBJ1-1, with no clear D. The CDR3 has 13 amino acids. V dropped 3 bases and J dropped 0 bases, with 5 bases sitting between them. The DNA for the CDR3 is TGTGCCAGCAGTTTGTCCTTGAACACTGAAGCTTTCTTT. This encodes CASSLSLNTEAFF.

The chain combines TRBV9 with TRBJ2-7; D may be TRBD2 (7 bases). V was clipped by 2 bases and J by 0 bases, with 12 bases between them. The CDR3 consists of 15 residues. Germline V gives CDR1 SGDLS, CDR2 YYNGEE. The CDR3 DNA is TGTGCCAGCAGCGTGGGGAGGGGGGGCTCCTACGAGCAGTACTTC. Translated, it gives CASSVGRGGSYEQYF.

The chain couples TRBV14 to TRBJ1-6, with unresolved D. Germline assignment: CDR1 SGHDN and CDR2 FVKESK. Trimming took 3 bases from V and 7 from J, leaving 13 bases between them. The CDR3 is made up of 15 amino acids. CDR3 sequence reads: CASSQIGSENSPLHF. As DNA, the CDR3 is TGTGCCAGCAGCCAGATTGGCAGCGAAAATTCACCCCTCCACTTT.

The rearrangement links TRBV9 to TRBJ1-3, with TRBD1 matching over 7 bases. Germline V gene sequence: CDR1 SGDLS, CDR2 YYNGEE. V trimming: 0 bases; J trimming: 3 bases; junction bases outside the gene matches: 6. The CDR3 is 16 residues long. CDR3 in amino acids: CASSVATGTVGNTIYF. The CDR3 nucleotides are TGTGCCAGCAGCGTAGCTACCGGGACAGTTGGAAACACCATATATTTT.

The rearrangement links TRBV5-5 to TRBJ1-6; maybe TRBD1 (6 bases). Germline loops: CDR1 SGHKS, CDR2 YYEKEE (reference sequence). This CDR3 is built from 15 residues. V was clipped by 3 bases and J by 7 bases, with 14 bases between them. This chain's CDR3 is CASSWGSGGNSPLHF. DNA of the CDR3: TGTGCCAGCAGCTGGGGTTCTGGGGGCAATTCACCCCTCCACTTT.

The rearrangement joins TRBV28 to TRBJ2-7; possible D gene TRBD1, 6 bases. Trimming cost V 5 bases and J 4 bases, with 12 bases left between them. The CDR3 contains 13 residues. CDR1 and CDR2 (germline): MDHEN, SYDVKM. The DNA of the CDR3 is TGTGCCAGCAGTCTACCAACAGGGTACGAGCAGTACTTC. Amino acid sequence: CASSLPTGYEQYF.

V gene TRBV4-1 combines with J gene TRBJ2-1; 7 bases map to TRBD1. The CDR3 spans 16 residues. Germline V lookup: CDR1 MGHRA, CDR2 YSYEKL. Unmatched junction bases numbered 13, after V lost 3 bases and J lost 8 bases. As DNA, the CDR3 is TGCGCCAGCAGCCATACAGGGGTTGGTACGGGCGATGAGCAGTTCTTC. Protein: CASSHTGVGTGDEQFF.

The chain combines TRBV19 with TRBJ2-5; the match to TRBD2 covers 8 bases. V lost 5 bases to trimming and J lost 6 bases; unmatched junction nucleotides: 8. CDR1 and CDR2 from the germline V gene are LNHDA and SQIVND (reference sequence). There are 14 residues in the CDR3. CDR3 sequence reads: CASSPQAGVKTQYF. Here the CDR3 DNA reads TGTGCCAGTAGTCCCCAAGCGGGAGTAAAGACCCAGTACTTC.

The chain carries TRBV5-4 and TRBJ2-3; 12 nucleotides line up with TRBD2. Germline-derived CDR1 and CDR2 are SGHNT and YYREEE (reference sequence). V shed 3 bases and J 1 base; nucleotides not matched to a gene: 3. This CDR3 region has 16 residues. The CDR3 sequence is CASSSGLAGRTDTQYF. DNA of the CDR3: TGTGCCAGCAGCTCAGGACTAGCGGGGCGCACAGATACGCAGTATTTT.

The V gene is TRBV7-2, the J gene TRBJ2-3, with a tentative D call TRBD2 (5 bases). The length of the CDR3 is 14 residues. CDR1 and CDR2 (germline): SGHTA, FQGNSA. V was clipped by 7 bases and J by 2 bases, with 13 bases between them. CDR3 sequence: CASKLDSITDTQYF. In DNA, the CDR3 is TGTGCCAGCAAATTGGACTCTATCACAGATACGCAGTATTTT.

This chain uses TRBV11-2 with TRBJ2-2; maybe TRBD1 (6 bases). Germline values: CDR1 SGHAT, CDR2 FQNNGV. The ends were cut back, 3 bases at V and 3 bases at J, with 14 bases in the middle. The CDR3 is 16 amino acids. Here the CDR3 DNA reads TGTGCCAGCAGCTTCGCGACAGGCGGTGACACCGGGGAGCTGTTTTTT. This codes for CASSFATGGDTGELFF.

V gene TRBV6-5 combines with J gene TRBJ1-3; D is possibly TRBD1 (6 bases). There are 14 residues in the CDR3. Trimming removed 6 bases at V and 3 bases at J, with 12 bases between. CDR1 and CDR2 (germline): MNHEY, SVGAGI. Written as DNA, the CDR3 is TGTGCCAGCAGCGACAGGCCCTTTGGAAACACCATATATTTT. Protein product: CASSDRPFGNTIYF.

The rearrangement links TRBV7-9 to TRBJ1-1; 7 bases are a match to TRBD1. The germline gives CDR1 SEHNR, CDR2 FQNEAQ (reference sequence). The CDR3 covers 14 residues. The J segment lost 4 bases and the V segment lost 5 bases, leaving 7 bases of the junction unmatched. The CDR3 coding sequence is TGTGCCAGCAGCAAACAGGGGCTGGGCACTGAAGCTTTCTTT. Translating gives CASSKQGLGTEAFF.

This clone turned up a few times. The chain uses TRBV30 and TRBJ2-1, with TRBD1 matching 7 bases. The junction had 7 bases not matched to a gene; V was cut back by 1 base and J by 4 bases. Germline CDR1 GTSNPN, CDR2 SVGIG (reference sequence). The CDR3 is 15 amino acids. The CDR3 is CAWSAIGGAYNEQFF. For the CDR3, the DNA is TGTGCCTGGAGTGCGATAGGGGGCGCATACAATGAGCAGTTCTTC.

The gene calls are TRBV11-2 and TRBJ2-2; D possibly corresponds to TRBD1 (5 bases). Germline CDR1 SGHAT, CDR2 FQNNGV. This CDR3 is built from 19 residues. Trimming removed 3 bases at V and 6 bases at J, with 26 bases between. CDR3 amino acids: CASSFQTAVQWGQSGELFF. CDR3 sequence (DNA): TGTGCCAGCAGCTTCCAGACAGCCGTCCAATGGGGTCAGTCCGGGGAGCTGTTTTTT. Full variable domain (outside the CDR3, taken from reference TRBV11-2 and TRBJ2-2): EAGVAQSPRYKIIEKRQSVAFWCNPISGHATLYWYQQILGQGPKLLIQFQNNGVVDDSQLPKDRFSAERLKGVDSTLKIQPAKLEDSAVYLCASSFQTAVQWGQSGELFFGEGSRLTVL.